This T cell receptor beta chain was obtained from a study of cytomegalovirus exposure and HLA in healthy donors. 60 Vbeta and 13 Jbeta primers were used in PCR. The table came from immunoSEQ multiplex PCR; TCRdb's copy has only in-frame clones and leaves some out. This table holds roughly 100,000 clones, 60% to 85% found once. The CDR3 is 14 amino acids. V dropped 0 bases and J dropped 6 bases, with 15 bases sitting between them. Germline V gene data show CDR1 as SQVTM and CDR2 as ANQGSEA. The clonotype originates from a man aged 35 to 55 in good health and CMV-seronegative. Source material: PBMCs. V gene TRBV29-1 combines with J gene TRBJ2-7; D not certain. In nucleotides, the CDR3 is TGCAGCGTTGAAGATCCCCCCCTGGGCATCGAGCAGTACTTC. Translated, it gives CSVEDPPLGIEQYF.